This T cell receptor beta chain came from a study of CD8+CD57+ T cells in acquired aplastic anemia. The template used for profiling TCR beta VDJ and CDR3 was genomic DNA. TCRdb called the reads again in MiXCR, with one record for every CDR3 protein. The table records roughly 130,000 distinct CDR3 sequences, about 48% of them present only once. Trimming shortened V by 6 bases and J by 0 bases, and 15 bases separated the two germline ends. Germline CDR1 and CDR2: SQVTM and ANQGSEA. This CDR3 spans 15 amino acids. The sequence was obtained from a human donor in good health, serving as a control. The sequenced material came from sorted CD4+, CD8+, or CD8+CD57+ T cells (not recorded which) from PBMCs. The chain joins TRBV29-1 to TRBJ2-1; perhaps D is TRBD1 or TRBD2 (5 bases each). CDR3 region: CSVALGASSYNEQFF. The CDR3 region has the DNA TGCAGCGTGGCACTAGGGGCGAGCTCCTACAATGAGCAGTTCTTC.